What follows are 26 T cell receptor beta chains derived from one specimen sequenced in a study of blood T cell dynamics during melanoma immunotherapy. Specified time point: week 3, after first cycle of checkpoint inhibitor. Repertoires were generated with immunoSEQ multiplex PCR, while TCRdb's copy carries only in-frame clones and drops some. Of approximately 4,400 clones in the sample, under 80% were seen once. The specimen comprised blood, sampled from a patient treated with checkpoint blockade. Every receptor here comes from a human donor with melanoma.

V is TRBV5-1 and J is TRBJ2-7, with D maybe TRBD2 (7 bases). Germline CDR1 and CDR2: SGHRS and YFSETQ. The CDR3 is 16 residues long. With 1 base removed from V and 7 bases from J, the gap between germline ends came to 21 bases. CDR3 region: CASSLRGGGALREQYF. For the CDR3, the DNA is TGCGCCAGCAGCTTGAGAGGTGGGGGGGCCCTTAGGGAGCAGTACTTC.

This clone is categorized as large. The chain links TRBV9 to TRBJ1-2; the D gene is possibly TRBD1 (5 bases). The CDR3 sequence is 14 residues long. Germline lookup yields CDR1 SGDLS and CDR2 YYNGEE. The V gene lost 4 bases and the J gene lost 7 bases, with 17 bases spanning the gap. CDR3 sequence: CASSTTGGAGGYTF. The CDR3 region has the DNA TGTGCCAGCAGCACCACAGGAGGGGCAGGTGGCTACACCTTC.

This clone was detected only a few times. The chain links TRBV19 to TRBJ1-5; D is ambiguous. The CDR3 runs to 12 residues. Trimming cost V 2 bases and J 5 bases, with 4 bases left between them. The V gene's germline CDR1 is LNHDA and CDR2 SQIVND (reference sequence). CDR3 nucleotide sequence: TGTGCCAGTAGTATACTCTATCAGCCCCAGCATTTT. Its protein product is CASSILYQPQHF.

To note about this clone: At one of its ends the junction is not consistent with the germline gene, which may arise from a read error. V usage is TRBV5-1 and J usage is TRBJ1-1; D is unresolved. Germline CDR1 reads SGHRS; CDR2 reads YFSETQ. This CDR3 is 12 amino acids long. CDR3 sequence: CASSFRYTEAFF. In nucleotides, the CDR3 is TGTGCCAGCAGCTTTAGGTACACTGAAGCTTTCTTT.

A few counts support this clone. CDR3 nucleotide sequence: TGTGCCAGCAGCTTAGAAGGGGCCACCCAGTACTTC. The encoded protein is CASSLEGATQYF. V is TRBV11-3 and J is TRBJ2-5, with D possibly being TRBD1 (5 bases). The CDR3 is made up of 12 amino acids. Per the germline V gene, CDR1 is SGHNT and CDR2 is YENEEA. Trimming left V 0 bases short and J 8 bases short, with 7 bases between. The full variable domain, in which reference TRBV11-3 and TRBJ2-5 provide the parts outside the CDR3, is EAGVVQSPRYKIIEKKQPVAFWCNPISGHNTLYWYLQNLGQGPELLIRYENEEAVDDSQLPKDRFSAERLKGVDSTLKIQPAELGDSAVYLCASSLEGATQYFGPGTRLLVL.

This chain joins TRBV5-1 and TRBJ1-4; tentative D call: TRBD1 (5 bases). Germline lookup yields CDR1 SGHRS and CDR2 YFSETQ. V gave up 5 bases and J gave up 0 bases, with 11 bases separating them. The CDR3 has 15 residues. CDR3 coding DNA: TGCGCCAGCAGTCGGACATCCGCAACTAATGAAAAACTGTTTTTT. This translates into CASSRTSATNEKLFF.

This sequence joins TRBV19 and TRBJ2-3, with D possibly called TRBD1 or TRBD2 (5 bases each). Germline loops: CDR1 LNHDA, CDR2 SQIVND (reference sequence). V was trimmed by 6 bases and J by 0 bases, leaving 25 bases between them. The CDR3 extends over 19 amino acids. The CDR3 nucleotides read TGTGCCAGTAGCTTTAGAGGATTCCGGGACGCGCTTAGCACAGATACGCAGTATTTT. Translating gives CASSFRGFRDALSTDTQYF.

V and J are TRBV2 and TRBJ2-5, with D possibly TRBD2 on 6 matching bases. V dropped 4 bases and J dropped 2 bases, with 8 bases sitting between them. Germline V gene lookup returns CDR1 SNHLY and CDR2 FYNNEI. There are 13 residues in the CDR3. The CDR3: CASSASGQETQYF. CDR3 nucleotides: TGTGCCAGCAGTGCAAGCGGGCAAGAGACCCAGTACTTC.

The chain carries TRBV10-3 and TRBJ2-7; the D is unclear. The CDR3 extends over 13 amino acids. The V gene lost 4 bases and the J gene lost 5 bases, with 12 bases spanning the gap. Germline V lookup: CDR1 ENHRY, CDR2 SYGVKD. CDR3: CAISGTDPNEQYF. For the CDR3, the DNA is TGTGCCATCAGTGGAACAGACCCCAACGAGCAGTACTTC.

The chain recombines TRBV7-3 with TRBJ2-2; 9 nucleotides match TRBD2. V shed 5 bases and J 8 bases; nucleotides not matched to a gene: 18. CDR3 length equals 18 residues. Germline V gene sequence: CDR1 SGHTA, CDR2 FQGTGA. CDR3 residues: CASSPGGASGDNLGELFF. The CDR3 DNA follows: TGTGCCAGCAGCCCCGGCGGGGCTAGCGGGGATAATTTAGGGGAGCTGTTTTTT.

The rearrangement joins TRBV11-3 to TRBJ2-2; 11 nucleotides agree with TRBD2. Trimming cost V 0 bases and J 4 bases; bases outside gene matches: 7. This CDR3 spans 18 amino acids. CDR1 and CDR2 from the germline V gene are SGHNT and YENEEA. The CDR3 DNA is TGTGCCAGCAGCTTAGAGGGGACTAGCGGCCCGGGCACCGGGGAGCTGTTTTTT. Amino acids: CASSLEGTSGPGTGELFF.

Note on this clone: An end of the junction differs from the germline gene, which may be a read error. The sample contains more than one DNA sequence encoding this CDR3. DNA of the CDR3: TGTGCCAGCAGCTCCCTCGCGACTAACTATGGCTACACTTTC. It is translated as CASSSLATNYGYTF. The chain has TRBV7-8 and TRBJ1-2, with unresolved D. This CDR3 contains 14 residues. Germline V CDR1 and CDR2: SGHVS, FQNEAQ. Full variable domain (missing parts from reference TRBV7-8 and TRBJ1-2): GAGVSQSPRYKVAKRGQDVALRCDPISGHVSLFWYQQALGQGPEFLTYFQNEAQLDKSGLPSDRFFAERPEGSVSTLKIQRTQQEDSAVYLCASSSLATNYGYTFGSGTRLTVV.

The V call is TRBV18, the J call TRBJ1-2, with 9 bases fitting TRBD1. The V segment lost 5 bases and the J segment 8 bases; nucleotides outside the gene matches: 6. The CDR3 spans 13 residues. The germline V gene has CDR1 KGHSH and CDR2 LQKENI. In DNA form, the CDR3 reads TGTGCCAGCTCAGTACAGGGGGCGGACGGCTACACCTTC. Translated: CASSVQGADGYTF.

V usage is TRBV19 and J usage is TRBJ2-1, with 10 bases that match TRBD1. The ends lost 4 bases at V and 8 bases at J; junction bases unmatched: 14. Per the germline V gene, CDR1 is LNHDA and CDR2 is SQIVND (reference sequence). This CDR3 is built from 17 residues. CDR3 bases: TGTGCCAGTAGTACGATCCCGCGGACAGGGGGTAGCGATGAGCAGTTCTTC. Its translation: CASSTIPRTGGSDEQFF.

The V and J genes are TRBV21-1 and TRBJ2-7; no check of the table's D call, TRBD2, against the DNA was made. TRBV21-1 is labeled a pseudogene. This CDR3 is 17 amino acids long. CDR3 region: CASSKGFGGGPTYEQYF. CDR3 coding DNA: TGTGCCAGCAGCAAGGGGTTCGGCGGGGGACCTACCTACGAGCAGTACTTC.

The J gene is TRBJ1-3, the V gene TRBV30; tentative D call: TRBD1 (6 bases). CDR3 length equals 16 residues. Germline V gene sequence: CDR1 GTSNPN, CDR2 SVGIG (reference sequence). V lost 3 bases to trimming and J lost 7 bases, with 22 bases between them. This chain's CDR3 is CAWSDPGALYANTIYF. The CDR3 nucleotides are TGTGCCTGGAGCGACCCAGGGGCATTATATGCGAACACCATATATTTT.

The V and J genes are TRBV7-9 and TRBJ1-1; maybe TRBD1 (5 bases). In germline, CDR1 is SEHNR, CDR2 FQNEAQ (reference sequence). The CDR3 runs to 14 residues. Trimming cost V 3 bases and J 1 base, with 9 bases left between them. CDR3 in amino acids: CASSFGTENTEAFF. Written as DNA, the CDR3 is TGTGCCAGCAGCTTCGGGACGGAGAACACTGAAGCTTTCTTT.

For this clone: One end of the junction fails to match germline, which may point to a read error. This sequence joins TRBV5-1 and TRBJ1-1; D not certain. The CDR3 consists of 14 residues. Germline CDR1 SGHRS, CDR2 YFSETQ. This chain's CDR3 is CASSLGGPNTEAFF. CDR3 in DNA: TGCGCCAGCAGTTTGGGCGGACCGAACACTGAAGCTTTCTTT.

The rearrangement joins TRBV7-8 to TRBJ1-2, with a possible D match to TRBD1 (6 bases). Germline V gene data show CDR1 as SGHVS and CDR2 as FQNEAQ. The length of the CDR3 is 14 residues. V lost 5 bases and J 0 bases, leaving 10 bases between the germline ends. The CDR3 DNA sequence: TGTGCCAGCAGCCAAGACAGGCCTAACTATGGCTACACCTTC. It yields the protein CASSQDRPNYGYTF.

The genes are TRBV11-1 and TRBJ2-3; D remains unclear. CDR3 length equals 12 residues. V was pared by 5 bases and J by 7 bases, with 10 bases between. Germline V CDR1 and CDR2: SGHAT, FQDESV (reference sequence). CDR3 sequence (DNA): TGTGCCAGCAGCCACCGTGGTAATACGCAGTATTTT. It yields the protein CASSHRGNTQYF.

The J gene is TRBJ1-5, the V gene TRBV6-5; TRBD1 might be the D (6 bases). This CDR3 is built from 13 residues. Germline V gene sequence: CDR1 MNHEY, CDR2 SVGAGI. Trimming left V 6 bases short and J 4 bases short, with 10 bases between. CDR3 DNA sequence: TGTGCCAGCAGCACGGACAGAAATCAGCCCCAGCATTTT. This encodes CASSTDRNQPQHF.

V gene TRBV4-2 combines with J gene TRBJ1-2; D is unresolved. The CDR3 contains 13 residues. V shed 3 bases and J shed 2 bases, with 7 bases lying between them. The germline V gene encodes CDR1 LGHNA and CDR2 YNFKEQ. The CDR3 DNA sequence: TGTGCCAGCAGCCAGACGGAGAACTATGGCTACACCTTC. Its protein is CASSQTENYGYTF.

This chain uses TRBV7-9 with TRBJ1-5; D gene unclear. The V gene lost 2 bases and the J gene lost 9 bases, with 11 bases spanning the gap. The CDR3 extends over 13 amino acids. Looked up from germline, CDR1 is SEHNR and CDR2 is FQNEAQ (reference sequence). DNA for the CDR3: TGTGCCAGCAGCTTATTGTATCGGTGGCCCCAGCATTTT. Translating it yields CASSLLYRWPQHF.

The genes are TRBV5-6 and TRBJ2-1; 12 bases map to TRBD2. Germline V gene sequence: CDR1 SGHDT, CDR2 YYEEEE. Trimming took 4 bases from V and 11 from J; bases not matched to a gene: 10. The CDR3 is made up of 15 amino acids. CDR3 nucleotide sequence: TGTGCCAGCAGCCCGGGACTAGCGGGTCCCTCACAGCAGTTCTTC. Translating it yields CASSPGLAGPSQQFF.

This rearrangement joins TRBV9 to TRBJ1-4, with D tentatively TRBD1 (6 bases). The CDR3 spans 15 residues. V was shortened by 0 bases and J by 5 bases, with 11 bases between the two germline ends. Germline CDR1 is SGDLS and CDR2 is YYNGEE. CDR3 bases: TGTGCCAGCAGCGTAGGGGGGGCTGGGAATGAAAAACTGTTTTTT. Amino acids: CASSVGGAGNEKLFF.

V usage is TRBV9 and J usage is TRBJ2-5; D gene ambiguous. There are 13 residues in the CDR3. Between the trimmed V and J ends, which lost 4 bases and 4 bases, there was a span of 11 bases. The germline V gene has CDR1 SGDLS and CDR2 YYNGEE. CDR3 nucleotide sequence: TGTGCCAGCAGCCCCGGAGCAGTAGAGACCCAGTACTTC. It specifies CASSPGAVETQYF.